Below are 4 T cell receptor beta chains sequenced from a single sample in a study of CXCR3-negative and CXCR3-positive naive CD8 T cells. 5' RACE with UMI labels generated the TRB cDNA libraries. TCRdb reprocessed the 5' RACE reads, keeping one entry per CDR3 protein, no DNA. The repertoire shows roughly 86,000 distinct CDR3 sequences; the top ten hold 1.1%. The specimen sequenced was naive CXCR3- CD8+ T cells from blood. As to subset: CD45RO-CCR7+CD27+CD95- naive CD8+ T cells lacking CXCR3 (TNR3-). These receptors all come from a human donor in good health. Some clones in this sample may be carry-over from other donors' samples.

This chain connects TRBV7-9 to TRBJ2-7; TCRdb indicates TRBD2, and absent DNA this call remains unverified. The CDR3 totals 20 residues. The V gene's germline CDR1 is SEHNR and CDR2 FQNEAQ (reference sequence). The chain's CDR3 is CASSGGLSGTSGSSSYEQYF.

The CDR3: CASSSLGDRGTGELFF. V gene TRBV7-3 combines with J gene TRBJ2-2; absent DNA, TCRdb's TRBD1 call cannot be checked. This CDR3 is 16 amino acids long. The germline gives CDR1 SGHTA, CDR2 FQGTGA.

The chain combines TRBV20-1 with TRBJ2-1; the D call of TRBD2 rests on TCRdb alone, since no DNA is present to check it. Germline V gives CDR1 DFQATT, CDR2 SNEGSKA (reference sequence). The CDR3 covers 14 residues. The CDR3: CSASLPERGNEQFF.

This chain uses TRBV5-6 with TRBJ2-7; TCRdb names TRBD1, which stays unverified in the absence of DNA. The CDR3 runs to 15 residues. CDR1 is SGHDT, CDR2 YYEEEE, per germline. CDR3 sequence: CASSFGQGDPYEQYF.